This T cell receptor (beta chain) was found in a study of blood T cell repertoires in COVID-19. Overall study context: Researchers got acute and convalescent COVID-19 samples from the United States, Italy and Spain. T cells, B-cell-depleted T cells, or PBMCs provided the cDNA or gDNA that served as material.

This CDR3 spans 12 amino acids. Between the trimmed V and J ends, which lost 4 bases and 6 bases, there was a span of 12 bases. Germline CDR1 reads SQVTM; CDR2 reads ANQGSEA. In the study's own analysis: Cell counts per sample came from amplifying reference gene primers. Only in-frame clones appear in the TCRdb table, and some are missing; sequencing was by immunoSEQ multiplex PCR. V and J calls and clone size are those listed in that table; D and trimming were worked out from the DNA. Of approximately 150,000 clones listed, roughly 90% are singletons. Sequencing was performed on peripheral blood. The chain couples TRBV29-1 to TRBJ1-1; the D gene is possibly TRBD1 (5 bases). The TCR comes from a woman aged 45-65 years with acute or convalescent COVID-19. The CDR3 nucleotides read TGCAGCGTTGGCAGGGAAGGTGCTGAAGCTTTCTTT. Translated: CSVGREGAEAFF.